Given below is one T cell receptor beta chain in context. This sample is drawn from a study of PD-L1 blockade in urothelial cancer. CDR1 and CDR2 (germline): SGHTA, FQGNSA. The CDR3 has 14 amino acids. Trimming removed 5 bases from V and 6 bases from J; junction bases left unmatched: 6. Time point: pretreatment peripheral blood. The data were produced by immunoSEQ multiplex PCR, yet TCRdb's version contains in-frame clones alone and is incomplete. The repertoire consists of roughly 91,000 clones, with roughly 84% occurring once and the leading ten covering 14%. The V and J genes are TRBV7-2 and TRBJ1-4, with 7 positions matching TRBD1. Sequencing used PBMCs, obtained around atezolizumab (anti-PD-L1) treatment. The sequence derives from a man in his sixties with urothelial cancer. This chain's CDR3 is CASSQRGRDEKLFF. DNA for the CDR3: TGTGCCAGCAGCCAAAGGGGGCGAGATGAAAAACTGTTTTTT.